The 19 T cell receptor beta chains in this list originate from one sample, sequenced in a study of T cell repertoires in cytomegalovirus infection. TCRdb re-analysed the reads in MiXCR, keeping a single row per CDR3 protein. Altogether some 800,000 distinct CDR3 sequences are present, around a third being singletons, with the ten largest covering around 12%. These receptors lack a known antigen. This specimen was cultured CD8+ T cells from PBMCs, taken from culture after CMV antigen stimulation. Every receptor here comes from a human donor in good health (CMV status not recorded). Some clones in this sample may be carry-over from other donors' samples.

This chain links TRBV6-1 with TRBJ2-3, with TRBD1 matching over 8 bases. The CDR3 is 16 amino acids. V trimming: 2 bases; J trimming: 4 bases; junction bases outside the gene matches: 8. Per the germline V gene, CDR1 is MNHNS and CDR2 is SASEGT. The CDR3 reads CASSEMDREGADTQYF. The DNA of the CDR3 is TGTGCCAGCAGTGAAATGGACAGGGAAGGGGCAGATACGCAGTATTTT.

The chain has TRBV19 and TRBJ1-1, with 8 bases that match TRBD1. CDR3 length equals 15 residues. The junction had 9 bases not matched to a gene; V was cut back by 7 bases and J by 2 bases. The V gene's germline CDR1 is LNHDA and CDR2 SQIVND (reference sequence). DNA of the CDR3: TGTGCCAGTACATCGACGACAGGGGCCAACACTGAAGCTTTCTTT. This translates into CASTSTTGANTEAFF. Variable domain in full (rest from reference TRBV19 and TRBJ1-1): DGGITQSPKYLFRKEGQNVTLSCEQNLNHDAMYWYRQDPGQGLRLIYYSQIVNDFQKGDIAEGYSVSREKKESFPLTVTSAQKNPTAFYLCASTSTTGANTEAFFGQGTRLTVV.

V gene TRBV19 combines with J gene TRBJ2-1; 7 nucleotides align to TRBD2. J lost 7 bases, V lost 7 bases, and 10 bases had no gene match. CDR1 is LNHDA, CDR2 SQIVND, per germline (reference sequence). This CDR3 has 14 residues. CDR3 residues: CASNPGGTGNEQFF. CDR3 in DNA: TGTGCCAGTAATCCGGGGGGTACTGGAAATGAGCAGTTCTTC.

This rearrangement joins TRBV24-1 to TRBJ2-2; no firm D call. Deletions cut 10 bases from V and 0 bases from J, with 14 bases between. This CDR3 is 15 amino acids long. Germline CDR1 and CDR2: KGHDR and SFDVKD. CDR3 in amino acids: CATTGDDTNTGELFF. In nucleotides, the CDR3 is TGTGCCACTACCGGCGACGACACGAACACCGGGGAGCTGTTTTTT.

Here the CDR3 reads CASSSPGSWIPQETQYF. The CDR3 region has the DNA TGTGCCAGCAGTTCCCCAGGGAGCTGGATCCCACAAGAGACCCAGTACTTC. V gene TRBV28 combines with J gene TRBJ2-5; D assignment may be TRBD1 or TRBD2 (5 bases each). Germline assignment: CDR1 MDHEN and CDR2 SYDVKM. With 4 bases removed from V and 2 bases from J, the gap between germline ends came to 20 bases. The CDR3 is 17 residues long.

This clonotype was detected a few times. V is TRBV9 and J is TRBJ1-1, with 8 positions matching TRBD1. The CDR3 length is 17 residues. The V segment lost 0 bases and the J segment 1 base; nucleotides outside the gene matches: 8. Germline V gene data show CDR1 as SGDLS and CDR2 as YYNGEE. CDR3 sequence (DNA): TGTGCCAGCAGCGTAGGAGGTGGGGACAGGAGGAACACTGAAGCTTTCTTT. Protein sequence: CASSVGGGDRRNTEAFF.

This chain uses TRBV3-1 with TRBJ1-2; D might be TRBD1 (6 bases). V lost 1 base and J 8 bases, leaving 14 bases between the germline ends. In germline, CDR1 is LGHDT, CDR2 YNNKEL (reference sequence). There are 14 residues in the CDR3. This CDR3 is CASSQGWGADGYTF. The DNA for the CDR3 is TGTGCCAGCAGCCAAGGATGGGGGGCGGACGGCTACACCTTC.

V and J are TRBV12-3 or TRBV12-4 and TRBJ2-5; D may be TRBD2 (5 bases). Trimming removed 6 bases from V and 5 bases from J, with 10 bases in between. The CDR3 covers 12 residues. CDR3 loop: CASSEGWETQYF. The CDR3, as DNA: TGTGCCAGCAGCGAGGGTTGGGAGACCCAGTACTTC.

This clonotype was counted a few times. The V call is TRBV7-8, the J call TRBJ2-1; 10 positions agree with TRBD2. The CDR3 length is 20 residues. CDR1 SGHVS and CDR2 FQNEAQ come from the germline V gene. Trimming removed 2 bases from V and 6 bases from J; junction bases left unmatched: 19. This CDR3 reads CASSLTSGAVTYKRGNEQFF. The CDR3 nucleotides read TGTGCCAGCAGCTTAACTAGCGGGGCGGTTACTTACAAAAGGGGCAATGAGCAGTTCTTC.

The J gene is TRBJ1-6, the V gene TRBV18; a weak D match, TRBD1 (6 bases). Trimming pared 6 bases from V and 7 bases from J, leaving 19 bases between. CDR3 length equals 16 residues. The germline V gene encodes CDR1 KGHSH and CDR2 LQKENI. The CDR3 reads CASSSVEGGLNSPLHF. The CDR3 DNA reads as TGTGCCAGCTCCTCAGTGGAGGGGGGATTGAATTCACCCCTCCACTTT.

The sample holds a few counts of this clonotype. The chain is built from TRBV4-1 and TRBJ2-7; 7 bases are a match to TRBD1. The CDR3 loop spans 14 amino acids. With V trimmed by 1 base and J by 4 bases, 4 bases remained unmatched. Germline V lookup: CDR1 MGHRA, CDR2 YSYEKL. This chain's CDR3 is CASSQGQGYYEQYF. Written as DNA, the CDR3 is TGCGCCAGCAGCCAAGGACAGGGATATTACGAGCAGTACTTC.

This clonotype was seen a few times. The rearrangement uses TRBV6-2 or TRBV6-3 and TRBJ1-1; the D is unclear. The ends were cut back, 5 bases at V and 0 bases at J, with 10 bases in the middle. CDR3 length equals 14 residues. Germline lookup yields CDR1 MNHEY and CDR2 SVGEGT. This CDR3 is CASSEEFMNTEAFF. The CDR3 coding sequence is TGTGCCAGCAGTGAGGAGTTCATGAACACTGAAGCTTTCTTT.

This clonotype occurred many times. The V call is TRBV7-8, the J call TRBJ2-5; TRBD1 matches 7 bases. CDR1 is SGHVS, CDR2 FQNEAQ, per germline. V lost 5 bases and J lost 9; bases outside the gene matches: 9. This CDR3 has 13 amino acids. CDR3 DNA sequence: TGTGCCAGCAGCAAAGACAGGGAAGTGCCCCAGTACTTC. Its translation is CASSKDREVPQYF. Full variable domain (rest looked up from reference TRBV7-8 and TRBJ2-5): GAGVSQSPRYKVAKRGQDVALRCDPISGHVSLFWYQQALGQGPEFLTYFQNEAQLDKSGLPSDRFFAERPEGSVSTLKIQRTQQEDSAVYLCASSKDREVPQYFGPGTRLLVL.

This rearrangement joins TRBV25-1 to TRBJ2-5; tentative D call: TRBD2 (6 bases). Germline V lookup: CDR1 MGHDK, CDR2 SYGVNS. V gave up 10 bases and J gave up 6 bases, with 24 bases separating them. This CDR3 is 15 amino acids long. The CDR3 coding sequence is TGTGCCAACAGCCCGGATGGGAGGACCAAGAAGACCCAGTACTTC. Its protein product is CANSPDGRTKKTQYF.

The chain combines TRBV6-1 with TRBJ2-7; TRBD1 matches 7 bases. The germline V gene has CDR1 MNHNS and CDR2 SASEGT. Trimming took 4 bases from V and 3 from J; bases not matched to a gene: 3. The CDR3 consists of 13 residues. For the CDR3, the DNA is TGTGCCAGCAGTGTAGGGGACAGCTACGAGCAGTACGTC. Its translation is CASSVGDSYEQYV.

The CDR3 DNA sequence: TGTGCCACCAGTGGAGGAGGGAATACGCAGTATTTT. Translation gives CATSGGGNTQYF. This sequence joins TRBV24-1 and TRBJ2-3, with D tentatively TRBD2 (6 bases). CDR1 KGHDR and CDR2 SFDVKD come from the germline V gene. Between the trimmed V and J ends, which lost 5 bases and 7 bases, there was a span of 9 bases. The CDR3 contains 12 residues.

The V gene is TRBV19, the J gene TRBJ2-1, with 7 bases lining up with TRBD1. Looked up from germline, CDR1 is LNHDA and CDR2 is SQIVND (reference sequence). This CDR3 is built from 20 residues. J was trimmed by 3 bases and V by 6 bases; bases with no gene match: 23. Here the CDR3 DNA reads TGTGCCAGTAGCGACACCCCGGGACAGTGGTTTGGGGGTTTCTACAATGAGCAGTTCTTC. Residues: CASSDTPGQWFGGFYNEQFF.

The chain combines TRBV6-6 with TRBJ2-7; weak D call: TRBD2 (6 bases). CDR1 and CDR2 (germline): MNHNY, SVGAGI (reference sequence). The V gene lost 6 bases and the J gene lost 5 bases, with 11 bases spanning the gap. This CDR3 region has 12 residues. DNA for the CDR3: TGTGCCAGCAGCCCGACTAGGGACGAGCAGTACGTC. Translated, it gives CASSPTRDEQYV.

CDR3 sequence (DNA): TGTGCCAGCAGCTTCAGGACTTCGAACACCGGGGAGCTGTTTTTT. As protein: CASSFRTSNTGELFF. This chain connects TRBV7-9 to TRBJ2-2, with D tentatively TRBD2 (5 bases). CDR1 and CDR2 from the germline V gene are SEHNR and FQNEAQ (reference sequence). The length of the CDR3 is 15 residues. Trimming cost V 3 bases and J 0 bases, with 8 bases left between them.